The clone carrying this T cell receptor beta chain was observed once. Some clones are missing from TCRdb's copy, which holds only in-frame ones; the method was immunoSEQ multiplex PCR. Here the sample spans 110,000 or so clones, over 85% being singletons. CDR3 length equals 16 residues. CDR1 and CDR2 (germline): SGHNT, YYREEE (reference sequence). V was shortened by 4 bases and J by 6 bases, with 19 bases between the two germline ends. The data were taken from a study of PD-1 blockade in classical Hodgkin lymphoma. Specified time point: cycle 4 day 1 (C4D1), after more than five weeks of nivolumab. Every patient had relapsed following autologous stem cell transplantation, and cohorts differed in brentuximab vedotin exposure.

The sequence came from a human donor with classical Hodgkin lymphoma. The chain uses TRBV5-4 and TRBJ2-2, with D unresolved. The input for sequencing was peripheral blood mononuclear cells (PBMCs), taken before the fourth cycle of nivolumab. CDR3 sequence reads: CASSRATVKSAGELFF. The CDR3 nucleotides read TGTGCCAGCAGCCGAGCGACCGTAAAGTCGGCCGGGGAGCTGTTTTTT.